The TCR beta chain described here comes from a study of somatic mutations in cytotoxic T cells in rheumatoid arthritis (dated by TCRdb to the late 2010s). With regard to the full study: Right after diagnosis and prior to the start of any treatment, about 33 ml EDTA of peripheral blood was drawn from patients. Median age was essentially the same in the patient group and the control group. For roughly 61 rheumatoid arthritis patients and approximately 20 healthy controls, TCRB deep sequencing was carried out. A FACSAria II or Sony SH800 was used to flow-sort some V beta antibody-stained T-cell populations at nearly 100% purity, and TCRB sequencing was also done on sorted V beta1+ cells. Whether expanded CD8+ T-cell clones in untreated, newly diagnosed rheumatoid arthritis carry somatic mutations was the study question, and clonality was characterized with TCRB deep sequencing.

The CDR3 starts with the cysteine, ends with the phenylalanine, and has 16 residues. Here the CDR3 DNA is all that survives: 48 bases in frame from base 1. V loses 0 bases at its end and J loses 3 bases; junction bases beyond the gene matches: 4. CDR1 and CDR2, looked up from the germline V gene, are MGHRA and YSYEKL. A remark on this clone: The antigen it binds to is not known. The input lacks base qualities; no much larger clone sits a single base away.

The immunoSEQ assay was applied to genomic DNA for TCRB CDR3 sequencing. The paper's data handling went like this. Patient CD8+ clones larger than 1% were compared against published virus-specific TCRB sequences, and only a few matched. Only productive TCRB rearrangements were included in the analyses. Clonality was expressed as a Shannon entropy-based productive clonality index, with each clone defined by a unique TCRB CDR3 sequence. Repertoire overlap between two samples was calculated from the template counts of each clone relative to total templates per sample. V-gene usage from TCRB sequencing and V-gene usage measured by flow cytometry were correlated (Spearman r of around 0.6). This immuneACCESS table, as held by TCRdb, lists in-frame sequences with V and J called but not all clones. Of the missing ones, under half trace to an unresolved V gene in checked studies; the others have no known cause. D and trimming were read from the DNA, whereas the V and J calls and clone size are those reported in that table. Recorded for this sample are over 8,000 clones; around nine tenths of them occurred a single time. Approximately 14% of the sample comes from the top ten.

CD4+ and CD8+ cells were isolated by positive magnetic bead selection on an AutoMACS, and purity was checked by flow cytometry. Clonal expansions were first screened by flow cytometry with a TCR V beta antibody panel, then characterized by TCRB deep sequencing of sorted CD8+ fractions. Ficoll-Paque PLUS density gradient separation was used to isolate peripheral blood mononuclear cells. Nucleospin Tissue or Tissue XS kits were used to extract DNA from CD4-enriched, CD8-enriched or PBMC samples, and a Qubit 2.0 fluorometer was used for quantification. Results and caveats for the whole study, not just this receptor: The slight TRBV07 underrepresentation in patients was not adjusted for multiple comparisons. In about an eighth of the roughly 65 patients, more than 20% of CD8+ cells belonged to the largest CD8+ clone, while several identical CD8+ TCRB sequences were shared between blood and synovial fluid. CD8+ T-cell clonality in rheumatoid arthritis patients was not significantly different from that in age-matched healthy controls. Viral specificity could not be ruled out by absence from virus-specific databases, and the antigen targets of the expanded CD8+ clones remained unknown. CD8+ clonality increased with age in patients (Spearman r ≈ 0.49) but not in healthy controls.

The clonotype originates from a woman aged 18 to 35 with rheumatoid arthritis. The source material was CD8+ T cells sorted from blood. The chain is made from TRBV4-1 and TRBJ2-5; a stretch of 10 junction bases matches TRBD2. CDR3 reads: CASSQDPGLAKETQYF. In nucleotide form, the sequence is TGCGCCAGCAGCCAAGATCCGGGACTAGCGAAAGAGACCCAGTACTTC.